This TCR beta chain originates from a study of T cells in Graves' hyperthyroidism and ophthalmopathy. Amplification of TCR beta CDR3 regions was performed using RNA transcripts as template. TCR CDR3 regions were first amplified by RT-PCR with HTBI primers. TCRdb re-called the multiplex PCR reads with MiXCR, one entry per CDR3 protein. The sample consists of about 560,000 distinct CDR3 sequences, roughly 14% of them appearing once. Regarding the study as a whole: Ophthalmopathy cases were set apart from stable hyperthyroidism by a 13 V-J model.

Criteria for exclusion of patients were uncontrolled infection, other autoimmune disease, pregnancy or lactation. Fresh peripheral blood, about 9.9 ml, yielded the PBMCs. Worth noting for this clonotype: Its antigen remains unknown.

Germline loops: CDR1 SGHKS, CDR2 YYEKEE (reference sequence). V shed 4 bases and J shed 4 bases, with 17 bases lying between them. This CDR3 contains 15 residues. The V and J genes are TRBV5-5 and TRBJ1-1; no firm D call. Material for sequencing was blood. This TCR was sampled from a woman aged 25 to 39 with Graves' hyperthyroidism. The CDR3 coding sequence is TGTGCCAGCAGCCTGAATGTAGTGATGAGCACTGAAGCTTTCTTT. This codes for CASSLNVVMSTEAFF.